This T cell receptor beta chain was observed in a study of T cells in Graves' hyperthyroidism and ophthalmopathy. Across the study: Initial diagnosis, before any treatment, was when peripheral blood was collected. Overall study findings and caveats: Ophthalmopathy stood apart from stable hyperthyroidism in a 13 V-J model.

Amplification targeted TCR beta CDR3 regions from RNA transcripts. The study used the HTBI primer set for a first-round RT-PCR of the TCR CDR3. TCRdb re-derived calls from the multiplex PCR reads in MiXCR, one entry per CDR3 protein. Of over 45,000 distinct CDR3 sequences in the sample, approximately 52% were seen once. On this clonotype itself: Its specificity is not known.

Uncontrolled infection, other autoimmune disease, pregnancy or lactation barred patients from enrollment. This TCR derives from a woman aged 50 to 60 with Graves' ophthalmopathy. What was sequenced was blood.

The CDR3 sequence is CASSLAVGRYNEQYF. The DNA of the CDR3 is TGTGCCAGCAGCTTAGCCGTCGGACGGTACAATGAGCAGTATTTT. The chain joins TRBV7-9 to TRBJ2-3, with D unclear. This CDR3 contains 15 residues. Germline V gives CDR1 SEHNR, CDR2 FQNEAQ (reference sequence). V was pared by 0 bases and J by 11 bases, with 18 bases between.